This T cell receptor beta chain was identified during a study of blood T cells in healthy people across ages. Together with a sample-barcoded 5' primer, a J-beta primer mix was included in a second PCR lasting about 7 to 11 cycles. TCRdb called the 5' RACE reads again in MiXCR, with one record for every CDR3 protein. The table includes 870,000 or so distinct CDR3 sequences, around 28% detected once. This clonotype was detected a few times. The material sequenced was blood. The receptor comes from a woman of 80 years or more in good health.

Here the CDR3 reads CASRRQGTGGYTF. In DNA form, the CDR3 reads TGTGCCAGCCGCCGGCAGGGGACTGGCGGCTACACCTTC. The V and J genes are TRBV27 and TRBJ1-2, with D perhaps matching TRBD1 (6 bases). Trimming took 8 bases from V and 8 from J, leaving 18 bases between them. This CDR3 is built from 13 residues. Germline V gene sequence: CDR1 MNHEY, CDR2 SMNVEV (reference sequence).